These T cell receptor beta chains were read from a single sample in a study of STAT3 mutations in large granular lymphocyte leukemia. The table came from immunoSEQ multiplex PCR; TCRdb's copy has only in-frame clones and leaves some out. The sample includes over 30,000 clones, around 87% of them seen just once. Sequencing was performed on peripheral blood mononuclear cells. These receptors all come from a man aged 55 to 70 with T-cell large granular lymphocyte leukemia. Some clones in this sample may be carry-over from other donors' samples. Each CDR3 is given with its conserved first and last residue. The order of the fields is V gene, J gene, clone size, D gene, CDR3 protein, CDR3 DNA. D genes are given only for firm matches. Size is stated for part of the rows, as once, few or many counts, or as a class when the clone is expanded.

v_gene: TRBV9
j_gene: TRBJ2-7
abundance: NA
d_gene: TRBD2
CDR3aa: CASSVGLAGSYEQYF
CDR3nt: TGTGCCAGCAGCGTAGGACTAGCGGGCTCCTACGAGCAGTACTTC

v_gene: TRBV28
j_gene: TRBJ2-6
abundance: NA
d_gene: TRBD2
CDR3aa: CASTSSGRALGANVLTF
CDR3nt: TGTGCCAGCACATCGAGCGGGAGGGCCCTTGGGGCCAACGTCCTGACTTTC

v_gene: TRBV10-3
j_gene: TRBJ2-2
abundance: NA
d_gene: NA
CDR3aa: CAISESRQGLNTGELFF
CDR3nt: TGTGCCATCAGTGAGTCGAGGCAGGGCTTGAACACCGGGGAGCTGTTTTTT

v_gene: TRBV7-9
j_gene: TRBJ2-7
abundance: NA
d_gene: TRBD2
CDR3aa: CASSLLGGSYEQYF
CDR3nt: TGTGCCAGCAGCTTACTTGGCGGGAGCTACGAGCAGTACTTC

v_gene: TRBV28
j_gene: TRBJ2-3
abundance: NA
d_gene: NA
CDR3aa: CASKGGPKDTQYF
CDR3nt: TGTGCCAGCAAGGGGGGGCCAAAAGATACGCAGTATTTT

v_gene: TRBV9
j_gene: TRBJ2-3
abundance: few
d_gene: TRBD1
CDR3aa: CASSARQGAGTQYF
CDR3nt: TGTGCCAGCAGCGCCCGACAGGGGGCAGGTACGCAGTATTTT

v_gene: TRBV7-2
j_gene: TRBJ2-7
abundance: NA
d_gene: NA
CDR3aa: CASSSRLGEYEQYF
CDR3nt: TGTGCCAGCAGCTCAAGACTGGGAGAGTACGAGCAGTACTTC

v_gene: TRBV13
j_gene: TRBJ2-3
abundance: NA
d_gene: NA
CDR3aa: CASSLGGYTDTQYF
CDR3nt: TGTGCCAGCAGCTTAGGAGGGTACACAGATACGCAGTATTTT

v_gene: TRBV5-4
j_gene: TRBJ2-1
abundance: NA
d_gene: TRBD2
CDR3aa: CASSLGLAGDEQFF
CDR3nt: TGTGCCAGCAGCTTGGGACTAGCGGGAGATGAGCAGTTCTTC

v_gene: TRBV5-1
j_gene: TRBJ2-7
abundance: NA
d_gene: NA
CDR3aa: CASSFRGAYEQYF
CDR3nt: TGCGCCAGCAGCTTCCGGGGAGCCTACGAGCAGTACTTC

v_gene: TRBV5-4
j_gene: TRBJ2-3
abundance: once
d_gene: NA
CDR3aa: CASSRPRDSSTDTQYF
CDR3nt: TGTGCCAGCAGCCGCCCCCGGGATAGCTCCACAGATACGCAGTATTTT

v_gene: TRBV6-6
j_gene: TRBJ1-1
abundance: NA
d_gene: NA
CDR3aa: CASSYRDEAFF
CDR3nt: TGTGCCAGCAGTTATAGAGATGAAGCTTTCTTT

v_gene: TRBV6-6
j_gene: TRBJ2-5
abundance: NA
d_gene: TRBD1
CDR3aa: CASRPGQYQETQYF
CDR3nt: TGTGCCAGCAGACCGGGACAGTATCAAGAGACCCAGTACTTC

v_gene: TRBV5-6
j_gene: TRBJ2-5
abundance: NA
d_gene: NA
CDR3aa: CASRWKGAPSAQETQYF
CDR3nt: TGTGCCAGCAGATGGAAGGGGGCCCCTAGCGCCCAAGAGACCCAGTACTTC

v_gene: TRBV5-1
j_gene: TRBJ2-1
abundance: NA
d_gene: NA
CDR3aa: CASSLREGAYNEQFF
CDR3nt: TGCGCCAGCAGCTTGAGGGAGGGGGCCTACAATGAGCAGTTCTTC

v_gene: TRBV7-2
j_gene: TRBJ2-7
abundance: NA
d_gene: TRBD1
CDR3aa: CASSLLGTGGYEQYF
CDR3nt: TGTGCCAGCAGCTTATTAGGGACAGGCGGATACGAGCAGTACTTC

v_gene: TRBV15
j_gene: TRBJ1-4
abundance: NA
d_gene: TRBD1
CDR3aa: CATRRGQGSVANEKLFF
CDR3nt: TGTGCCACCAGGAGAGGACAGGGAAGTGTCGCTAATGAAAAACTGTTTTTT

v_gene: TRBV11-3
j_gene: TRBJ2-3
abundance: NA
d_gene: NA
CDR3aa: CASSLDGQSTDTQYF
CDR3nt: TGTGCCAGCAGCTTAGACGGGCAGAGCACAGATACGCAGTATTTT

v_gene: TRBV30
j_gene: TRBJ2-5
abundance: NA
d_gene: NA
CDR3aa: CAWSRQGGETQYF
CDR3nt: TGTGCCTGGAGTAGACAGGGAGGGGAGACCCAGTACTTC

v_gene: TRBV5-1
j_gene: TRBJ1-5
abundance: NA
d_gene: TRBD1
CDR3aa: CASSPQGSNQPQHF
CDR3nt: TGCGCCAGCAGCCCACAGGGGAGCAATCAGCCCCAGCATTTT

v_gene: TRBV7-3
j_gene: TRBJ2-1
abundance: NA
d_gene: TRBD2
CDR3aa: CASKGLAGPITQDNEQFF
CDR3nt: TGTGCCAGCAAGGGACTAGCGGGACCTATTACCCAAGACAATGAGCAGTTCTTC

v_gene: TRBV18
j_gene: TRBJ2-6
abundance: NA
d_gene: TRBD1
CDR3aa: CASSPNPGQGSSGANVLTF
CDR3nt: TGTGCCAGCTCCCCCAATCCGGGACAGGGTTCATCTGGGGCCAACGTCCTGACTTTC

v_gene: TRBV5-1
j_gene: TRBJ1-5
abundance: NA
d_gene: NA
CDR3aa: CASSPGANSNQPQHF
CDR3nt: TGCGCCAGCAGCCCTGGGGCAAATAGCAATCAGCCCCAGCATTTT

v_gene: TRBV4-3
j_gene: TRBJ2-3
abundance: NA
d_gene: NA
CDR3aa: CASSQDRRPDTQYF
CDR3nt: TGCGCCAGCAGCCAAGATCGACGCCCAGATACGCAGTATTTT

v_gene: TRBV27
j_gene: TRBJ1-1
abundance: NA
d_gene: NA
CDR3aa: CASSLLRGGASPEAFF
CDR3nt: TGTGCCAGCAGTTTATTGCGCGGGGGCGCATCCCCTGAAGCTTTCTTT

v_gene: TRBV20-1
j_gene: TRBJ1-2
abundance: NA
d_gene: NA
CDR3aa: CSATAYGYTF
CDR3nt: TGCAGTGCTACGGCCTATGGCTACACCTTC

v_gene: TRBV6-5
j_gene: TRBJ1-3
abundance: NA
d_gene: NA
CDR3aa: CASRSPTANGNTIYF
CDR3nt: TGTGCCAGCAGATCCCCGACGGCCAATGGAAACACCATATATTTT

v_gene: TRBV5-1
j_gene: TRBJ2-5
abundance: NA
d_gene: TRBD2
CDR3aa: CASSRGLAPKLSWETQYF
CDR3nt: TGCGCCAGCAGCCGCGGACTAGCGCCTAAGCTAAGCTGGGAGACCCAGTACTTC

v_gene: TRBV29-1
j_gene: TRBJ2-5
abundance: NA
d_gene: TRBD2
CDR3aa: CSAAASGSLETQYF
CDR3nt: TGCAGCGCCGCCGCTAGCGGGAGCTTGGAGACCCAGTACTTC

v_gene: TRBV6-5
j_gene: TRBJ2-7
abundance: NA
d_gene: TRBD1
CDR3aa: CASGDSPSYEQYF
CDR3nt: TGTGCCAGCGGGGACAGCCCCTCCTACGAGCAGTACTTC

v_gene: TRBV11-1
j_gene: TRBJ2-1
abundance: NA
d_gene: TRBD2
CDR3aa: CASSLFAGAGEQFF
CDR3nt: TGTGCCAGCAGCTTATTTGCGGGAGCGGGGGAGCAGTTCTTC

v_gene: TRBV5-1
j_gene: TRBJ2-2
abundance: NA
d_gene: NA
CDR3aa: CASSLGGTSDGELFF
CDR3nt: TGCGCCAGCAGCTTGGGTGGGACATCTGACGGGGAGCTGTTTTTT

v_gene: TRBV5-1
j_gene: TRBJ2-1
abundance: NA
d_gene: TRBD2
CDR3aa: CASSAASGRAGEQFF
CDR3nt: TGCGCCAGCAGCGCGGCTAGCGGGAGGGCCGGGGAGCAGTTCTTC

v_gene: TRBV9
j_gene: TRBJ2-7
abundance: NA
d_gene: NA
CDR3aa: CASSVVLGGEQYF
CDR3nt: TGTGCCAGCAGCGTAGTATTGGGGGGCGAGCAGTACTTC